The 12 T cell receptor beta chains below come from one sample, sequenced in a study of Ad26.COV2.S vaccination and SARS-CoV-2 variants. Profiled with immunoSEQ multiplex PCR; TCRdb holds only in-frame clones, not every one. The sample lists about 350,000 clones, roughly 94% occurring once. Material: peripheral blood, obtained after recovery from COVID-19. Source of these receptors: a human donor who had recovered from COVID-19.

The rearrangement joins TRBV19 to TRBJ2-2, with a weak D call TRBD1 (6 bases). Germline lookup yields CDR1 LNHDA and CDR2 SQIVND (reference sequence). V was shortened by 7 bases and J by 4 bases, with 10 bases between the two germline ends. The CDR3 loop spans 13 amino acids. The CDR3 loop is CASNQGITGELFF. The CDR3 nucleotides are TGTGCCAGTAATCAGGGGATCACCGGGGAGCTGTTTTTT.

This rearrangement joins TRBV10-2 to TRBJ2-1, with no clear D. V was trimmed by 2 bases and J by 6 bases, leaving 5 bases between them. Germline assignment: CDR1 WSHSY and CDR2 SAAADI. The CDR3 is 12 amino acids. CDR3 DNA sequence: TGCGCCAGCAGTGAGAGGACCAATGAGCAGTTCTTC. Translation gives CASSERTNEQFF.

V and J are TRBV29-1 and TRBJ1-2, with a weak D call TRBD1 (6 bases). V was shortened by 6 bases and J by 8 bases, with 13 bases between the two germline ends. This CDR3 has 11 amino acids. Per the germline V gene, CDR1 is SQVTM and CDR2 is ANQGSEA. The CDR3 coding sequence is TGCAGCGTGACTGGACAGTACGGCTACACCTTC. Its protein is CSVTGQYGYTF.

The V and J genes are TRBV6-5 and TRBJ2-7, with no clear D. The V end was cut by 4 bases, the J end by 0 bases, with 7 bases between. This CDR3 region has 13 residues. Per the germline V gene, CDR1 is MNHEY and CDR2 is SVGAGI. The CDR3, as DNA: TGTGCCAGCAGTTTTGGACCCTCCTACGAGCAGTACTTC. Translated: CASSFGPSYEQYF.

The J gene is TRBJ2-5, the V gene TRBV7-9; no definite D call. Trimming removed 2 bases from V and 0 bases from J, with 10 bases in between. This CDR3 has 15 amino acids. Germline lookup yields CDR1 SEHNR and CDR2 FQNEAQ (reference sequence). For the CDR3, the DNA is TGTGCCAGCAGCTTAACAGACACGTACCAAGAGACCCAGTACTTC. Protein product: CASSLTDTYQETQYF.

The chain carries TRBV29-1 and TRBJ2-5; D is possibly TRBD1 (6 bases). The germline V gene has CDR1 SQVTM and CDR2 ANQGSEA. The CDR3 has 11 residues. V shed 7 bases and J shed 4 bases, with 10 bases lying between them. The CDR3 DNA follows: TGCAGCGGAACACAGGGAGAGACCCAGTACTTC. Translated, it gives CSGTQGETQYF. The complete variable domain, with remaining parts taken from reference TRBV29-1 and TRBJ2-5, reads SAVISQKPSRDICQRGTSLTIQCQVDSQVTMMFWYRQQPGQSLTLIATANQGSEATYESGFVIDKFPISRPNLTFSTLTVSNMSPEDSSIYLCSGTQGETQYFGPGTRLLVL.

V and J are TRBV20-1 and TRBJ2-7, with unresolved D. V gave up 3 bases and J gave up 2 bases, with 11 bases separating them. The CDR3 has 13 amino acids. CDR1 DFQATT and CDR2 SNEGSKA come from the germline V gene (reference sequence). The CDR3 DNA follows: TGCAGTGCTAGTTCAGACCGAGCCTACGAGCAGTACTTC. It specifies CSASSDRAYEQYF.

The table lists this clone with a count of one. The chain has TRBV10-3 and TRBJ2-7; D not resolved. V shed 10 bases and J shed 1 base, with 14 bases lying between them. Looked up from germline, CDR1 is ENHRY and CDR2 is SYGVKD. The CDR3 length is 13 residues. CDR3 nucleotide sequence: TGTGCCACTACCGGCGCGGAATCCTACGAGCAGTACTTC. Encoded protein: CATTGAESYEQYF.

The chain couples TRBV5-6 to TRBJ2-5; D is undetermined. CDR3 length: 14 residues. The V and J ends lost 0 bases and 3 bases respectively, with 9 bases between them. Germline-derived CDR1 and CDR2 are SGHDT and YYEEEE. CDR3 sequence (DNA): TGTGCCAGCAGCTTGGTGGCAGTAAAAGAGACCCAGTACTTC. Protein: CASSLVAVKETQYF.

This sequence joins TRBV9 and TRBJ2-1, with TRBD2 identical over 8 bases. V lost 4 bases and J lost 7; bases outside the gene matches: 10. This CDR3 contains 15 residues. CDR1 is SGDLS and CDR2 is YYNGEE in the germline V gene. The CDR3 region is CASSLPGTSFNEQFF. In DNA, the CDR3 is TGTGCCAGCAGCTTACCCGGGACTAGTTTTAATGAGCAGTTCTTC.

This clone turned up a few times. V usage is TRBV6-2 or TRBV6-3 and J usage is TRBJ2-6; D ambiguous. The CDR3 spans 14 residues. V lost 2 bases to trimming and J lost 0 bases, with 2 bases between them. Per germline, CDR1 MNHEY and CDR2 SVGEGT. CDR3 in amino acids: CASSYNSGANVLTF. In DNA form, the CDR3 reads TGTGCCAGCAGTTACAACTCTGGGGCCAACGTCCTGACTTTC.

This chain joins TRBV6-5 and TRBJ2-1, with a possible D match to TRBD1 (6 bases). Germline V gene lookup returns CDR1 MNHEY and CDR2 SVGAGI. V lost 4 bases to trimming and J lost 0 bases, with 10 bases between them. This CDR3 region has 15 residues. The CDR3 bases are TGTGCCAGCAGTTCGACAGGAAGCTCCTACAATGAGCAGTTCTTC. Translating gives CASSSTGSSYNEQFF.